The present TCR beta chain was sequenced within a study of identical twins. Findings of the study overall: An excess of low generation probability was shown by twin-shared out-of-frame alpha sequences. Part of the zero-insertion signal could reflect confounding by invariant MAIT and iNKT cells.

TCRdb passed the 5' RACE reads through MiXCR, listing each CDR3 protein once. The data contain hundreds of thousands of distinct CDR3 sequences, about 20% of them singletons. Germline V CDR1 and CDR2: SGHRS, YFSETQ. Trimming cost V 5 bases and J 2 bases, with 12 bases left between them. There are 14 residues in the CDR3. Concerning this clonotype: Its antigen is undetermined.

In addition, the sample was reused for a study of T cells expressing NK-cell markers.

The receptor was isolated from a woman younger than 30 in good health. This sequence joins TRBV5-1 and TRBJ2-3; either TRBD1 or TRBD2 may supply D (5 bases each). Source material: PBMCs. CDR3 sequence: CASSLQGDTDTQYF. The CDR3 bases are TGCGCCAGCAGTTTGCAGGGAGACACAGATACGCAGTATTTT. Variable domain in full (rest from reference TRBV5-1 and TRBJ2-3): KAGVTQTPRYLIKTRGQQVTLSCSPISGHRSVSWYQQTPGQGLQFLFEYFSETQRNKGNFPGRFSGRQFSNSRSEMNVSTLELGDSALYLCASSLQGDTDTQYFGPGTRLTVL.